This note documents a single T cell receptor beta chain sequence. The antigen it binds to is not known. There are no base qualities to consult, and no much larger clone falls within one base. The sample belongs to a study of blood T cell repertoires in COVID-19 (dated by TCRdb to the early 2020s). Study-level background: Collaborator samples came from the United States, Italy and Spain and covered acute and convalescent phases of COVID-19. The material from the prospective study consisted of cDNA or gDNA derived from T cells, B-cell-depleted T cells, or PBMCs. Deeply sampled blood TCRbeta repertoires from subjects exposed to, actively infected with, or recovered from COVID-19 were included in the dataset. A freely available public database, intended as a resource for researchers studying the immune response to SARS-CoV-2, is where the repertoires were released. Samples were obtained from the ongoing ImmuneRACE study (first 160 participants) and from over 1,000 subjects provided by 6 global collaborators. Nearly every sample came with metadata listing a de-identified subject ID, COVID-19 status, age in years and sex. Where available, HLA class I and class II types were obtained from metadata supplied by the sample provider rather than from assay-based typing. Beyond this particular receptor, the publication reports: The quantity of clinical and demographic metadata differed by source and by participant and was supplied without curation.

The collaborating institutions used their own protocols to collect whole blood in K2EDTA tubes. For TCRbeta analysis, collaborator samples were shipped as frozen whole blood, as isolated PBMCs, or as DNA extracted from either sample type. The germline V gene (reference sequence) sets CDR1 to SEHNR and CDR2 to FQNEAQ. Its CDR3 holds 15 amino acids, cysteine through phenylalanine. The DNA shown is the 45-base CDR3, in frame from base 1. Between the V and J ends, shortened by 1 base and 6 bases respectively, the junction contains 12 bases. TCRbeta CDR3 regions were amplified from genomic DNA using the immunoSEQ Assay, a bias-controlled multiplex PCR. The source study handled its data this way. Within the assay, amplification of reference gene primers was used to estimate how many nucleated cells each sample contained. To quantify the absolute abundance of each unique TCRbeta CDR3 rearrangement, sequence reads were collapsed and filtered. Productive Simpson clonality was computed per sample as the square root of Simpson's diversity index over productive rearrangements. The source is immuneACCESS, and TCRdb retained only in-frame sequences with V and J called. Part of the clones is not carried over; for the studies checked, unresolved V genes explain less than half of this, and the remainder is unexplained. V, J and clone size reflect that table, while D and trimming were determined from the DNA. Counted in this sample were 140,000 to 150,000 clones; roughly 90% of them appeared once. The ten largest clones represent about 2.5% of the sample.

The specimen sequenced was peripheral blood. This TCR derives from a human donor in a cohort sampled during active COVID-19. The chain is made from TRBV7-9 and TRBJ1-4; the D gene is not confidently resolved. The nucleotide sequence reads as follows: TGTGCCAGCAGCTTAGTGTCTGTCTTAGATGAAAAACTGTTTTTT. Translation gives CASSLVSVLDEKLFF. The reference TRBV7-9 and TRBJ1-4 proteins fill in what lies around the CDR3, so the full variable domain reads DTGVSQNPRHKITKRGQNVTFRCDPISEHNRLYWYRQTLGQGPEFLTYFQNEAQLEKSRLLSDRFSAERPKGSFSTLEIQRTEQGDSAMYLCASSLVSVLDEKLFFGSGTQLSVL.